These T cell receptor beta chains were read from a single sample in a study of vaccination and CD4 T cells after COVID-19. One entry per CDR3 protein results from TCRdb running MiXCR on the PCR reads. The table has around 26,000 distinct CDR3 sequences, around 49% seen once; the top ten hold less than 6.5%. This specimen was CD4+ T cells from blood, taken about 7 months after SARS-CoV-2 vaccination. These receptors were obtained from a human donor who had recovered from COVID-19. Both conserved end residues are part of each CDR3. Each record gives: D gene, J gene, clone size, CDR3 length, V gene, CDR3 protein, CDR3 DNA. The D gene is left open where the match is weak. Where a row states a size, it is once, few, many or the class of an expanded clone; other rows omit it.

D gene: TRBD1
J gene: TRBJ2-1
clone size: -
CDR3 length: 15
V gene: TRBV12-5
CDR3 protein: CASGLVQGHCNEQFF
CDR3 DNA: TGTGCTAGTGGTTTGGTACAGGGGCATTGCAATGAGCAGTTCTTC

D gene: -
J gene: TRBJ2-6
clone size: few
CDR3 length: 17
V gene: TRBV5-4
CDR3 protein: CASSLDNGISGANVLTF
CDR3 DNA: TGTGCCAGCAGCTTGGACAACGGTATATCTGGGGCCAACGTCCTGACTTTC

D gene: TRBD2
J gene: TRBJ2-5
clone size: -
CDR3 length: 16
V gene: TRBV18
CDR3 protein: CASSPPAGLGGRTQYF
CDR3 DNA: TGTGCCAGCTCACCACCGGCGGGACTAGGTGGGCGGACCCAGTACTTC

D gene: TRBD2
J gene: TRBJ2-1
clone size: once
CDR3 length: 14
V gene: TRBV19
CDR3 protein: CASSRREGNNEQFF
CDR3 DNA: TGTGCCAGTAGTCGGAGGGAGGGAAACAATGAGCAGTTCTTC

D gene: -
J gene: TRBJ2-1
clone size: few
CDR3 length: 14
V gene: TRBV27
CDR3 protein: CASSLGGSYNEQFF
CDR3 DNA: TGTGCCAGCAGTTTAGGAGGCTCCTACAATGAGCAGTTCTTC

D gene: -
J gene: TRBJ1-5
clone size: -
CDR3 length: 15
V gene: TRBV10-3
CDR3 protein: CAISEDRGGRQPQHF
CDR3 DNA: TGTGCCATCAGTGAGGACCGAGGGGGGCGGCAGCCCCAGCATTTT

D gene: -
J gene: TRBJ2-3
clone size: -
CDR3 length: 15
V gene: TRBV10-3
CDR3 protein: CAIRTGDFSTDTQYF
CDR3 DNA: TGTGCCATCAGAACAGGGGACTTCAGCACAGATACGCAGTATTTT

D gene: -
J gene: TRBJ1-1
clone size: -
CDR3 length: 13
V gene: TRBV27
CDR3 protein: CASSLGLNTEAFF
CDR3 DNA: TGTGCCAGCAGTTTAGGTCTGAACACTGAAGCTTTCTTT

D gene: -
J gene: TRBJ2-3
clone size: -
CDR3 length: 13
V gene: TRBV4-1
CDR3 protein: CASSRAGSDTQYF
CDR3 DNA: TGCGCCAGCAGCCGAGCAGGGTCAGATACGCAGTATTTT

D gene: TRBD2
J gene: TRBJ2-1
clone size: -
CDR3 length: 15
V gene: TRBV7-2
CDR3 protein: CASSRLGLDAGEQFF
CDR3 DNA: TGTGCCAGCAGCCGGCTAGGACTAGACGCTGGTGAGCAGTTCTTC

D gene: -
J gene: TRBJ2-5
clone size: -
CDR3 length: 12
V gene: TRBV19
CDR3 protein: CASSHREETQYF
CDR3 DNA: TGTGCCAGTAGCCACAGGGAAGAGACCCAGTACTTC

D gene: TRBD2
J gene: TRBJ2-3
clone size: -
CDR3 length: 16
V gene: TRBV10-1
CDR3 protein: CASSRNSGSGADTQYF
CDR3 DNA: TGCGCCAGCAGTCGTAATAGCGGGAGTGGCGCAGATACGCAGTATTTT

D gene: -
J gene: TRBJ1-1
clone size: few
CDR3 length: 13
V gene: TRBV6-5
CDR3 protein: CASSYDLGTEAFF
CDR3 DNA: TGTGCCAGCAGTTACGACTTGGGTACTGAAGCTTTCTTT

D gene: -
J gene: TRBJ2-5
clone size: few
CDR3 length: 15
V gene: TRBV24-1
CDR3 protein: CATSDFRRGQETQYF
CDR3 DNA: TGTGCCACCAGTGATTTTCGGCGGGGCCAAGAGACCCAGTACTTC

D gene: -
J gene: TRBJ2-1
clone size: -
CDR3 length: 14
V gene: TRBV15
CDR3 protein: CATSRGGVYNEQFF
CDR3 DNA: TGTGCCACCAGCAGAGGAGGGGTTTACAATGAGCAGTTCTTC

D gene: -
J gene: TRBJ1-2
clone size: few
CDR3 length: 18
V gene: TRBV21-1
CDR3 protein: CASSKNHPYRGFNYGYTF
CDR3 DNA: TGTGCCAGCAGCAAAAACCATCCATACAGGGGGTTTAACTATGGCTACACCTTC

D gene: -
J gene: TRBJ2-1
clone size: -
CDR3 length: 16
V gene: TRBV6-5
CDR3 protein: CASSYLRLQTGDEQFF
CDR3 DNA: TGTGCCAGCAGTTACTTGCGGTTGCAGACGGGTGATGAGCAGTTCTTC

D gene: TRBD1
J gene: TRBJ2-5
clone size: -
CDR3 length: 14
V gene: TRBV19
CDR3 protein: CASSPGQEQETQYF
CDR3 DNA: TGTGCCAGTAGCCCGGGACAGGAGCAAGAGACCCAGTACTTC

D gene: -
J gene: TRBJ1-1
clone size: few
CDR3 length: 13
V gene: TRBV7-9
CDR3 protein: CASSQLGNTEAFF
CDR3 DNA: TGTGCCAGCAGCCAATTAGGGAACACTGAAGCTTTCTTT

D gene: -
J gene: TRBJ2-1
clone size: -
CDR3 length: 14
V gene: TRBV27
CDR3 protein: CASSLSRRGDEQFF
CDR3 DNA: TGTGCCAGCAGTTTATCCCGGAGGGGGGATGAGCAGTTCTTC

D gene: TRBD2
J gene: TRBJ2-1
clone size: few
CDR3 length: 15
V gene: TRBV7-2
CDR3 protein: CASSPRGGPGNEQFF
CDR3 DNA: TGTGCCAGCAGTCCAAGGGGAGGGCCGGGAAATGAGCAGTTCTTC

D gene: -
J gene: TRBJ1-6
clone size: -
CDR3 length: 12
V gene: TRBV14
CDR3 protein: CASSPGSSPLHF
CDR3 DNA: TGTGCCAGCAGTCCAGGGAGTTCACCCCTCCACTTT

D gene: TRBD2
J gene: TRBJ2-7
clone size: -
CDR3 length: 12
V gene: TRBV6-2/TRBV6-3
CDR3 protein: CASSPGRNEQYF
CDR3 DNA: TGTGCCAGCAGTCCCGGGAGGAACGAGCAGTACTTC

D gene: TRBD2
J gene: TRBJ2-1
clone size: few
CDR3 length: 18
V gene: TRBV7-9
CDR3 protein: CASRQLIGLAGGYNEQFF
CDR3 DNA: TGTGCCAGCAGGCAATTAATCGGGCTAGCGGGAGGCTACAATGAGCAGTTCTTC

D gene: TRBD1
J gene: TRBJ2-7
clone size: few
CDR3 length: 15
V gene: TRBV20-1
CDR3 protein: CSGIVSGTGGYEQYF
CDR3 DNA: TGCAGTGGGATAGTCTCCGGGACAGGGGGCTACGAGCAGTACTTC

D gene: -
J gene: TRBJ1-3
clone size: -
CDR3 length: 16
V gene: TRBV6-1
CDR3 protein: CASRVNRENTGNTIYF
CDR3 DNA: TGTGCCAGCAGGGTGAACAGGGAAAATACTGGAAACACCATATATTTT

D gene: -
J gene: TRBJ1-2
clone size: few
CDR3 length: 15
V gene: TRBV27
CDR3 protein: CASSSKQGRTEGYTF
CDR3 DNA: TGTGCCAGCAGTTCGAAACAGGGAAGGACGGAAGGCTACACCTTC

D gene: TRBD1
J gene: TRBJ1-2
clone size: -
CDR3 length: 16
V gene: TRBV28
CDR3 protein: CASSSPLGQKSYGYTF
CDR3 DNA: TGTGCCAGCAGTTCCCCCTTGGGACAGAAATCCTATGGCTACACCTTC

D gene: -
J gene: TRBJ1-3
clone size: -
CDR3 length: 16
V gene: TRBV6-1
CDR3 protein: CASRSLQGNGGNTIYF
CDR3 DNA: TGTGCCAGCCGATCCCTTCAGGGGAATGGTGGAAACACCATATATTTT

D gene: -
J gene: TRBJ1-5
clone size: once
CDR3 length: 15
V gene: TRBV6-1
CDR3 protein: CATRRAGLSNQPQHF
CDR3 DNA: TGTGCCACCCGGAGGGCAGGGCTTAGCAATCAGCCCCAGCATTTT

D gene: -
J gene: TRBJ2-1
clone size: -
CDR3 length: 12
V gene: TRBV27
CDR3 protein: CASSSGTDEQFF
CDR3 DNA: TGTGCCAGCAGTTCGGGAACGGATGAGCAGTTCTTC

D gene: TRBD1
J gene: TRBJ2-2
clone size: -
CDR3 length: 14
V gene: TRBV27
CDR3 protein: CASRQGQNTGELFF
CDR3 DNA: TGTGCCAGCCGACAGGGACAGAACACCGGGGAGCTGTTTTTT

D gene: -
J gene: TRBJ2-5
clone size: -
CDR3 length: 13
V gene: TRBV23-1
CDR3 protein: CASIAGGQETQYF
CDR3 DNA: TGCGCCAGCATTGCAGGCGGCCAAGAGACCCAGTACTTC

D gene: -
J gene: TRBJ2-3
clone size: few
CDR3 length: 13
V gene: TRBV28
CDR3 protein: CASSPSGPDTQYF
CDR3 DNA: TGTGCCAGCAGTCCCAGTGGGCCAGATACGCAGTATTTT

D gene: -
J gene: TRBJ1-1
clone size: few
CDR3 length: 14
V gene: TRBV7-3
CDR3 protein: CASSHDGAGPEAFF
CDR3 DNA: TGTGCCAGCAGCCACGATGGGGCCGGGCCTGAAGCTTTCTTT

D gene: TRBD1
J gene: TRBJ2-1
clone size: -
CDR3 length: 15
V gene: TRBV27
CDR3 protein: CASSLGTGGHNEQFF
CDR3 DNA: TGTGCCAGCAGTTTAGGGACAGGGGGCCACAATGAGCAGTTCTTC

D gene: -
J gene: TRBJ2-5
clone size: few
CDR3 length: 14
V gene: TRBV7-9
CDR3 protein: CASSPGTAAETQYF
CDR3 DNA: TGTGCCAGCAGCCCCGGGACCGCAGCGGAGACCCAGTACTTC

D gene: -
J gene: TRBJ2-7
clone size: once
CDR3 length: 15
V gene: TRBV6-1
CDR3 protein: CASSVNIGSGYEQYF
CDR3 DNA: TGTGCCAGCAGTGTGAACATAGGAAGTGGCTACGAGCAGTACTTC

D gene: TRBD2
J gene: TRBJ2-1
clone size: few
CDR3 length: 15
V gene: TRBV6-4
CDR3 protein: CASSELAGAGNEQFF
CDR3 DNA: TGTGCCAGCAGTGAACTAGCGGGAGCGGGAAATGAGCAGTTCTTC

D gene: TRBD2
J gene: TRBJ2-3
clone size: -
CDR3 length: 15
V gene: TRBV20-1
CDR3 protein: CSARPSGRNTDTQYF
CDR3 DNA: TGCAGTGCTAGACCTAGCGGGAGGAACACAGATACGCAGTATTTT

D gene: TRBD2
J gene: TRBJ2-1
clone size: -
CDR3 length: 16
V gene: TRBV20-1
CDR3 protein: CSARDYLAGGPNEQFF
CDR3 DNA: TGCAGTGCTAGAGATTACCTAGCGGGAGGGCCCAATGAGCAGTTCTTC

D gene: -
J gene: TRBJ2-5
clone size: -
CDR3 length: 16
V gene: TRBV29-1
CDR3 protein: CSVILLRGAYQETQYF
CDR3 DNA: TGCAGCGTTATCCTTTTGAGGGGCGCTTACCAAGAGACCCAGTACTTC

D gene: -
J gene: TRBJ1-2
clone size: -
CDR3 length: 15
V gene: TRBV6-5
CDR3 protein: CASSYSWRFGYGYTF
CDR3 DNA: TGTGCCAGCAGTTACTCGTGGCGGTTTGGCTATGGCTACACCTTC

D gene: -
J gene: TRBJ2-1
clone size: -
CDR3 length: 15
V gene: TRBV7-9
CDR3 protein: CASSPSDYRYNEQFF
CDR3 DNA: TGTGCCAGCAGCCCTAGCGACTACAGGTACAATGAGCAGTTCTTC

D gene: TRBD2
J gene: TRBJ2-2
clone size: -
CDR3 length: 18
V gene: TRBV11-1
CDR3 protein: CASSPGDGTSSNTGELFF
CDR3 DNA: TGTGCCAGCAGCCCGGGTGACGGGACTAGCAGCAACACCGGGGAGCTGTTTTTT

D gene: -
J gene: TRBJ2-7
clone size: once
CDR3 length: 16
V gene: TRBV7-9
CDR3 protein: CASSPLGGSAYYEQYF
CDR3 DNA: TGTGCCAGCAGCCCCCTCGGGGGAAGTGCCTACTACGAGCAGTACTTC

D gene: -
J gene: TRBJ2-1
clone size: -
CDR3 length: 16
V gene: TRBV27
CDR3 protein: CASSSPGRAKNNEQFF
CDR3 DNA: TGTGCCAGCAGTTCCCCGGGACGAGCAAAAAACAATGAGCAGTTCTTC

D gene: TRBD1
J gene: TRBJ1-6
clone size: -
CDR3 length: 14
V gene: TRBV2
CDR3 protein: CASSSDRGDSPLHF
CDR3 DNA: TGTGCCAGCAGTAGCGACAGGGGTGATTCACCCCTCCACTTT

D gene: -
J gene: TRBJ2-5
clone size: -
CDR3 length: 13
V gene: TRBV24-1
CDR3 protein: CATVAEEGETQYF
CDR3 DNA: TGTGCCACCGTGGCGGAGGAGGGAGAGACCCAGTACTTC

D gene: -
J gene: TRBJ1-6
clone size: medium-sized
CDR3 length: 13
V gene: TRBV6-4
CDR3 protein: CASSDRSNSPLHF
CDR3 DNA: TGTGCCAGCAGCGACAGGTCTAATTCACCCCTCCACTTT

D gene: TRBD1
J gene: TRBJ2-7
clone size: -
CDR3 length: 14
V gene: TRBV6-5
CDR3 protein: CASSYGQGSNEQYF
CDR3 DNA: TGTGCCAGCAGTTACGGACAGGGAAGCAACGAGCAGTACTTC

D gene: TRBD1
J gene: TRBJ1-2
clone size: -
CDR3 length: 14
V gene: TRBV20-1
CDR3 protein: CSARVEGANHGYTF
CDR3 DNA: TGCAGTGCTAGAGTTGAGGGGGCAAACCATGGCTACACCTTC

D gene: -
J gene: TRBJ1-5
clone size: few
CDR3 length: 14
V gene: TRBV7-2
CDR3 protein: CASSLVTGRQPQHF
CDR3 DNA: TGTGCCAGCAGCTTAGTCACGGGGCGGCAGCCCCAGCATTTT

D gene: TRBD1
J gene: TRBJ2-3
clone size: few
CDR3 length: 13
V gene: TRBV7-3
CDR3 protein: CASSLGQGDTQYF
CDR3 DNA: TGTGCCAGCAGCTTAGGACAGGGGGATACGCAGTATTTT

D gene: TRBD2
J gene: TRBJ2-7
clone size: -
CDR3 length: 16
V gene: TRBV28
CDR3 protein: CASSLPSSGKFYEQYF
CDR3 DNA: TGTGCCAGCAGTTTACCATCTAGCGGGAAATTCTACGAGCAGTACTTC